Listed below are T cell receptor beta chains from one sample, sequenced in a study of blood T cell repertoires in COVID-19. Clones were read by immunoSEQ multiplex PCR, and TCRdb kept only the in-frame ones, dropping some. The sample includes some 190,000 clones, 75% to 90% of them seen just once. Sequencing was carried out using peripheral blood. These receptors all stem from a woman between 55 and 75 years old with acute or convalescent COVID-19. Both conserved end residues are part of each CDR3. The order of the fields is J gene, D gene, CDR3 length, V gene, clone size, CDR3 DNA, CDR3 protein. D genes are given only for firm matches. For some rows the clone size is stated as once, few or many, or as a class when expanded; others skip it.

J: TRBJ2-1; D: TRBD2; length: 15; V: TRBV3-1/TRBV3-2; size: -; DNA: TGTGCCAGCAGACTCGGACTAGTGTCCTACAATGAGCAGTTCTTC; CDR3: CASRLGLVSYNEQFF
J: TRBJ2-1; D: TRBD2; length: 17; V: TRBV5-4; size: -; DNA: TGTGCCAGCAGCTCTCATAGCGGGAGTAGCTCCTACAATGAGCAGTTCTTC; CDR3: CASSSHSGSSSYNEQFF
J: TRBJ2-1; D: -; length: 14; V: TRBV30; size: -; DNA: TGTGCCTGGAGGTTTGGGGGGTTGAGTAATGAGCAGTTCTTC; CDR3: CAWRFGGLSNEQFF
J: TRBJ1-2; D: -; length: 15; V: TRBV6-5; size: -; DNA: TGTGCCAGCAGTTACGTGTCGGGGGTTAACTATGGCTACACCTTC; CDR3: CASSYVSGVNYGYTF
J: TRBJ1-2; D: -; length: 15; V: TRBV6-6; size: -; DNA: TGTGCCAGCAGTACCCCGACACTTAAGGACTATGGCTACACCTTC; CDR3: CASSTPTLKDYGYTF
J: TRBJ1-2; D: -; length: 14; V: TRBV30; size: -; DNA: TGTGCCTGGCTTCTTCCACCAGGGTCTCTAGGCTACACCTTC; CDR3: CAWLLPPGSLGYTF
J: TRBJ2-2; D: TRBD1; length: 15; V: TRBV7-2; size: -; DNA: TGTGCCAGCAGCTATCAGGGGGCGAACACCGGGGAGCTGTTTTTT; CDR3: CASSYQGANTGELFF
J: TRBJ1-5; D: TRBD1; length: 15; V: TRBV28; size: few; DNA: TGTGCCAGCAGTTTGCTGACAGGGAGCAATCAGCCCCAGCATTTT; CDR3: CASSLLTGSNQPQHF
J: TRBJ1-5; D: TRBD1; length: 16; V: TRBV19; size: -; DNA: TGTGCCAGTAGTATCCGGGGACAGGGGGCTAATCAGCCCCAGCATTTT; CDR3: CASSIRGQGANQPQHF
J: TRBJ2-4; D: TRBD2; length: 11; V: TRBV10-2; size: -; DNA: TGCGCCAGTCGGGAGGGAAACATTCAGTACTTC; CDR3: CASREGNIQYF